This T cell receptor beta chain is drawn from a study of Ad26.COV2.S vaccination and SARS-CoV-2 variants. Across the study: Of the COV1001 trial arms, the Ad26.COV2.S arm included the donor. Recipients of Ad26.COV2.S got it intramuscularly, once or twice 56 days apart.

This clone was found a few times. As for treatment: roughly 18 received Ad26.COV2.S at low or high dose, single or two shots; about 5 received placebo; per-sample allocation not given. After the first vaccine or placebo injection, samples were drawn on day 63. In Boston, the donor was an adult between 18-55 years of age. Unmatched junction bases numbered 7, after V lost 4 bases and J lost 7 bases. Per the germline V gene, CDR1 is ENHRY and CDR2 is SYGVKD. This CDR3 has 14 residues. Produced via immunoSEQ multiplex PCR; TCRdb's table is partial and in-frame only. The table records fewer than 400,000 clones, around 84% of them present only once.

This sample comprised peripheral blood, obtained in a trial of Ad26.COV2.S vaccine versus placebo. This receptor was obtained from a person aged 18-65 years who received the Ad26.COV2.S COVID-19 vaccine or a placebo. The chain uses TRBV10-3 and TRBJ2-1; 7 positions agree with TRBD1. CDR3 DNA sequence: TGTGCCATCAGTGTGTCAGGGGGAATGAATGAGCAGTTCTTC. Protein product: CAISVSGGMNEQFF.